Following are 16 T cell receptor beta chains from one sample sequenced in a study of long-term antiretroviral therapy in people with HIV (dated by TCRdb to 2021 to 2024). The immunoSEQ hsTCRB v3.0 assay was used at survey level resolution to sequence the TRB variable region. TCRdb re-hosts the immuneACCESS table, in-frame sequences only. Its copies lack some clones; in the studies checked, an unresolved V gene accounts for under half of them, and the cause for the rest is not known. Present in this sample are 38,000 or so clones, around 85% of which were seen just once. The ten largest clones represent about 5.2% of the sample. This specimen consisted of unsorted PBMCs, obtained 1.5 years after starting antiretroviral therapy. The source is a man aged 18 to 35 with HIV.

The rearrangement links TRBV2 to TRBJ2-6; tentative D call: TRBD1 (5 bases). The CDR3 has 15 residues. Germline CDR1 and CDR2: SNHLY and FYNNEI. Trimming left V 6 bases short and J 12 bases short, with 21 bases between. CDR3 DNA sequence: TGTGCCAGCAGCAACCTCGACAGTTTCTCCGGCGTCCTGACTTTC. This encodes CASSNLDSFSGVLTF.

The V gene is TRBV28, the J gene TRBJ1-1, with unresolved D. The V end lost 7 bases, the J end lost 4 bases, and 10 bases lay between the germline ends. This CDR3 contains 12 residues. CDR1 and CDR2 from the germline V gene are MDHEN and SYDVKM. CDR3 DNA sequence: TGTGCCAGCATCAACCACGGCACTGAAGCTTTCTTT. It encodes CASINHGTEAFF.

This rearrangement joins TRBV19 to TRBJ2-5, with D perhaps assigned TRBD1 or TRBD2 (5 bases each). The length of the CDR3 is 14 residues. V was trimmed by 6 bases and J by 5 bases, leaving 16 bases between them. Per the germline V gene, CDR1 is LNHDA and CDR2 is SQIVND (reference sequence). The CDR3 reads CASRNGGVGETQYF. CDR3 sequence (DNA): TGTGCCAGTAGAAATGGGGGTGTAGGGGAGACCCAGTACTTC.

V and J are TRBV5-6 and TRBJ1-5, with 9 bases matching TRBD1. This CDR3 spans 15 amino acids. CDR1 is SGHDT, CDR2 YYEEEE, per germline. V was pared by 3 bases and J by 7 bases, with 8 bases of the junction left unmatched. CDR3 DNA sequence: TGTGCCAGCAGCTCGGGGACAGGGTCGAGGCAGCCCCAGCATTTT. As protein: CASSSGTGSRQPQHF.

The V call is TRBV7-8, the J call TRBJ2-1; 12 bases are a match to TRBD2. This CDR3 region has 15 residues. Germline CDR1 SGHVS, CDR2 FQNEAQ. J gave up 5 bases and V 5 bases, and 4 bases lay outside the gene matches. CDR3 in DNA: TGTGCCAGCAGCCCGACTAGCGGGGGCCACAATGAGCAGTTCTTC. Residues: CASSPTSGGHNEQFF.

J is TRBJ1-2 and V is TRBV7-8; D not resolved. The CDR3 covers 13 residues. The V gene lost 3 bases and the J gene lost 3 bases, with 8 bases spanning the gap. Germline V gives CDR1 SGHVS, CDR2 FQNEAQ. The CDR3 spells CASSFNQDYGYTF. CDR3 in DNA: TGTGCCAGCAGCTTTAACCAAGACTATGGCTACACCTTC.

For this clone: Different DNA sequences within this sample yield the same CDR3. This sequence joins TRBV5-4 and TRBJ2-3; no reliable D call. Germline CDR1 and CDR2: SGHNT and YYREEE (reference sequence). The CDR3 totals 13 residues. V was cut by 0 bases and J by 0 bases, with 2 bases left in between. This chain's CDR3 is CASSLGSTDTQYF. The CDR3 region has the DNA TGTGCCAGCAGCTTGGGGAGCACAGATACGCAGTATTTT.

The chain carries TRBV2 and TRBJ2-7, with 7 bases fitting TRBD2. Germline V gene data show CDR1 as SNHLY and CDR2 as FYNNEI. The CDR3 length is 13 residues. Trimming removed 1 base from V and 7 bases from J; junction bases left unmatched: 4. This CDR3 is CASSEVLGGEQYF. Written as DNA, the CDR3 is TGTGCCAGCAGTGAAGTCCTCGGGGGGGAGCAGTACTTC. The full variable domain, rest sourced from reference TRBV2 and TRBJ2-7, is EPEVTQTPSHQVTQMGQEVILRCVPISNHLYFYWYRQILGQKVEFLVSFYNNEISEKSEIFDDQFSVERPDGSNFTLKIRSTKLEDSAMYFCASSEVLGGEQYFGPGTRLTVT.

The genes are TRBV9 and TRBJ1-1; D ambiguous. The CDR3 is 14 amino acids. V lost 0 bases and J 3 bases, leaving 9 bases between the germline ends. Germline V CDR1 and CDR2: SGDLS, YYNGEE. CDR3 region: CASSVESGYTEAFF. CDR3 coding DNA: TGTGCCAGCAGCGTAGAATCGGGGTACACTGAAGCTTTCTTT.

This clone occurred once. The rearrangement links TRBV29-1 to TRBJ2-1, with D unresolved. The CDR3 covers 12 residues. Germline-derived CDR1 and CDR2 are SQVTM and ANQGSEA. V lost 1 base and J 3 bases, leaving 4 bases between the germline ends. The CDR3 bases are TGCAGCGTTGAAGGGCTCTACAATGAGCAGTTCTTC. It encodes CSVEGLYNEQFF.

This clone was seen only once. V is TRBV14 and J is TRBJ2-3; TRBD2 matches at 11 bases. The junction had 9 bases not matched to a gene; V was cut back by 2 bases and J by 2 bases. CDR1 is SGHDN and CDR2 is FVKESK in the germline V gene. The CDR3 has 18 residues. CDR3 residues: CASSQSYRTSGYTDTQYF. For the CDR3, the DNA is TGTGCCAGCAGCCAAAGTTACAGGACTAGCGGGTACACAGATACGCAGTATTTT.

The rearrangement uses TRBV11-2 and TRBJ2-1; D is ambiguous. Germline CDR1 is SGHAT and CDR2 is FQNNGV. The CDR3 spans 12 residues. V gave up 5 bases and J gave up 7 bases, with 9 bases separating them. CDR3: CASSLAVNEQFF. The CDR3 bases are TGTGCCAGCAGCCTTGCGGTGAATGAGCAGTTCTTC.

The chain is built from TRBV7-8 and TRBJ2-7; TRBD1 matches 8 bases. Unmatched junction bases numbered 4, after V lost 7 bases and J lost 2 bases. There are 13 residues in the CDR3. CDR1 and CDR2 from the germline V gene are SGHVS and FQNEAQ. CDR3 amino acids: CASNPGGTYEQYF. The CDR3 bases are TGTGCCAGCAACCCAGGGGGCACCTACGAGCAGTACTTC.

A few counts support this clone. The gene calls are TRBV11-1 and TRBJ2-2, with D perhaps assigned TRBD1 or TRBD2 (5 bases each). Germline lookup yields CDR1 SGHAT and CDR2 FQDESV (reference sequence). V lost 3 bases, J lost 3 bases, and 14 bases lay in between. The CDR3 contains 16 residues. CDR3 amino acids: CASSLSGTGHTGELFF. Here the CDR3 DNA reads TGTGCCAGCAGCTTGTCGGGGACGGGACACACCGGGGAGCTGTTTTTT.

This chain uses TRBV11-3 with TRBJ2-2; unclear D gene. The ends were cut back, 3 bases at V and 1 base at J, with 3 bases in the middle. The CDR3 sequence is 13 residues long. CDR1 is SGHNT, CDR2 YENEEA, per germline. The CDR3 loop is CASSFGNTGELFF. CDR3 coding DNA: TGTGCCAGCAGCTTTGGGAACACCGGGGAGCTGTTTTTT.

Only one count was recorded for this clone. The J gene is TRBJ2-5, the V gene TRBV7-2; 9 bases line up with TRBD1. This CDR3 is built from 14 residues. V lost 5 bases and J lost 7; bases outside the gene matches: 8. Germline V gene data show CDR1 as SGHTA and CDR2 as FQGNSA. CDR3 loop: CASSPGQGYGTQYF. CDR3 DNA sequence: TGTGCCAGCAGCCCCGGACAGGGGTATGGGACCCAGTACTTC.